Listed below are T cell receptor beta chains from one sample, sequenced in a study of molecular identifiers for immune sequencing clone quantification. TCRdb used MiXCR to reprocess the PCR reads, holding one entry per CDR3 protein. The sample lists about 640,000 distinct CDR3 sequences, nearly 20% occurring once. Sequenced sample: naive CD8+ T cells from blood, with Jurkat cell RNA spiked in. All receptors come from a human donor in good health. Some libraries in this study had Jurkat cell RNA spiked in. The CDR3 runs from the conserved cysteine through the conserved F or W. The D gene is left open where the match is weak. Some rows mark clone size as missing; the rest say once, few, many or name a class of expanded clone.

v_call: TRBV12-3/TRBV12-4; clone_size: NA; j_call: TRBJ2-7; d_call: NA; cdr3_nt: TGTGCCAGCAGTTTTAGGGGGTCCGGAAACGAGCAGTACTTC; cdr3_aa: CASSFRGSGNEQYF
v_call: TRBV3-1; clone_size: NA; j_call: TRBJ1-1; d_call: NA; cdr3_nt: TGTGCCAGCAGCCTAGGGGGGACGGGAACTGAAGCTTTCTTT; cdr3_aa: CASSLGGTGTEAFF
v_call: TRBV6-5; clone_size: few; j_call: TRBJ2-1; d_call: NA; cdr3_nt: TGTGCCAGCAGCACCCTAACACAAACAGGGGAGCAGTTCTTC; cdr3_aa: CASSTLTQTGEQFF
v_call: TRBV4-1; clone_size: few; j_call: TRBJ2-7; d_call: TRBD2; cdr3_nt: TGCGCCAGCAGCCAAACTAGCGGGGTCTACGAGCAGTACTTC; cdr3_aa: CASSQTSGVYEQYF
v_call: TRBV5-6; clone_size: many; j_call: TRBJ2-5; d_call: NA; cdr3_nt: TGTGCCAGCAGCCCGGACTACCAAGAGACCCAGTACTTC; cdr3_aa: CASSPDYQETQYF
v_call: TRBV11-2; clone_size: NA; j_call: TRBJ1-1; d_call: NA; cdr3_nt: TGTGCCAGCAGCTTAGCGGGTTATAATAACACTGAAGCTTTCTTT; cdr3_aa: CASSLAGYNNTEAFF
v_call: TRBV7-9; clone_size: few; j_call: TRBJ1-3; d_call: NA; cdr3_nt: TGTGCCAGCAGCTCTGTCGGGGAAAACACCATATATTTT; cdr3_aa: CASSSVGENTIYF
v_call: TRBV6-2/TRBV6-3; clone_size: few; j_call: TRBJ1-1; d_call: NA; cdr3_nt: TGTGCCAGCATCCCGGGCGCGCTGAACACTGAAGCTTTCTTT; cdr3_aa: CASIPGALNTEAFF
v_call: TRBV12-3/TRBV12-4; clone_size: NA; j_call: TRBJ2-7; d_call: TRBD1; cdr3_nt: TGTGCCAGCAGTAACCCCGGGACAGGGATCTACGAGCAGTGCTTC; cdr3_aa: CASSNPGTGIYEQCF
v_call: TRBV9; clone_size: NA; j_call: TRBJ2-3; d_call: TRBD2; cdr3_nt: TGTGCCAGCAGCGTAGAGGGCGGGGGGCCCTCCGGAACGCAGTATTTT; cdr3_aa: CASSVEGGGPSGTQYF
v_call: TRBV19; clone_size: NA; j_call: TRBJ1-6; d_call: NA; cdr3_nt: TGTGCCAGTAGTGCGGCGGAAATTCGGCCCCTCCACTTT; cdr3_aa: CASSAAEIRPLHF
v_call: TRBV28; clone_size: many; j_call: TRBJ2-3; d_call: TRBD1; cdr3_nt: TGTGCCAGCAGTTTTGGTTGGGGACAGGGGCTCTTGACGTCCACAGATACGCAGTATTTT; cdr3_aa: CASSFGWGQGLLTSTDTQYF
v_call: TRBV5-1; clone_size: many; j_call: TRBJ2-7; d_call: TRBD1; cdr3_nt: TGCGCCAGCAGCAGGGGGACAGGGGTTGACGAGCAGTACTTC; cdr3_aa: CASSRGTGVDEQYF
v_call: TRBV7-6; clone_size: many; j_call: TRBJ2-2; d_call: NA; cdr3_nt: TGTGCCAGCAGCTTTTTTCACACAGCGAACACCGGGGAGCTGTTTTTT; cdr3_aa: CASSFFHTANTGELFF
v_call: TRBV12-3/TRBV12-4; clone_size: NA; j_call: TRBJ2-2; d_call: NA; cdr3_nt: TGTGCCAGCAGTCCGACTAAATTCGGTACCGGGGAGCCGTTTTTT; cdr3_aa: CASSPTKFGTGEPFF
v_call: TRBV19; clone_size: NA; j_call: TRBJ2-5; d_call: NA; cdr3_nt: TGTGCCAGTACGGGTTTAGAGAACCAAGAGACCCAGTACTTC; cdr3_aa: CASTGLENQETQYF
v_call: TRBV28; clone_size: few; j_call: TRBJ2-7; d_call: TRBD1; cdr3_nt: TGTGCCAGCAGTACGGGACAGGGGGCCCACGAGCAGTACTTC; cdr3_aa: CASSTGQGAHEQYF
v_call: TRBV5-6; clone_size: NA; j_call: TRBJ1-2; d_call: TRBD1; cdr3_nt: TGTGCCAGCAGCCTCACAGGAACAGGGGGCGCCTCCTATGGCTACACCTTC; cdr3_aa: CASSLTGTGGASYGYTF
v_call: TRBV11-2; clone_size: NA; j_call: TRBJ2-7; d_call: TRBD2; cdr3_nt: TGTGCCAGCACCGAAATCACAGGACTAGCGGGAGTGGCCTACGAGCAGTACTTC; cdr3_aa: CASTEITGLAGVAYEQYF
v_call: TRBV9; clone_size: NA; j_call: TRBJ1-4; d_call: NA; cdr3_nt: TGTGCCAGCAGCGTGGGGGACTTCTTCAATGAAAAACTGTTTTTT; cdr3_aa: CASSVGDFFNEKLFF
v_call: TRBV24-1; clone_size: NA; j_call: TRBJ2-2; d_call: TRBD2; cdr3_nt: TGTGCCACCAGCGACCTAGCGGGAGAGGTTGGCGGGGAGCTGTTTTTT; cdr3_aa: CATSDLAGEVGGELFF
v_call: TRBV7-9; clone_size: NA; j_call: TRBJ2-7; d_call: TRBD2; cdr3_nt: TGTGCCAGCAGTCTTACTCTACCTAGCGGGACCTCCTTTTACGAGCAGTACTTC; cdr3_aa: CASSLTLPSGTSFYEQYF
v_call: TRBV10-1; clone_size: many; j_call: TRBJ2-7; d_call: NA; cdr3_nt: TGCGCCAGCAGATGGCTGGATATGGATTCCTACGAGCAGTACTTC; cdr3_aa: CASRWLDMDSYEQYF
v_call: TRBV20-1; clone_size: many; j_call: TRBJ2-7; d_call: NA; cdr3_nt: TGCAGTGCTAGAGGTTACAAAGCCTACGAGCAGTACTTC; cdr3_aa: CSARGYKAYEQYF
v_call: TRBV28; clone_size: many; j_call: TRBJ1-1; d_call: NA; cdr3_nt: TGTGCCAGCAGTTTACAGGTGACGAACACTGAAGCTTTCTTT; cdr3_aa: CASSLQVTNTEAFF
v_call: TRBV3-1; clone_size: NA; j_call: TRBJ2-5; d_call: NA; cdr3_nt: TGTGCCAGCAGCCAAGGTTCCAGGGTAGAAGAGACCCAGTACTTC; cdr3_aa: CASSQGSRVEETQYF
v_call: TRBV14; clone_size: many; j_call: TRBJ2-7; d_call: NA; cdr3_nt: TGTGCCAGCAGCCAAGAAGTGGGTACATACGAGCAGTACTTC; cdr3_aa: CASSQEVGTYEQYF
v_call: TRBV4-1; clone_size: NA; j_call: TRBJ2-7; d_call: NA; cdr3_nt: TGCGCCAGCAGCCCGCCGGAAGGACGGGGCTACGAGCAGTACTTC; cdr3_aa: CASSPPEGRGYEQYF
v_call: TRBV7-9; clone_size: NA; j_call: TRBJ2-7; d_call: NA; cdr3_nt: TGTGCCAGCAGCTTAGACGGGGCTCACTACTACTACGAGCAGTACTTC; cdr3_aa: CASSLDGAHYYYEQYF
v_call: TRBV2; clone_size: few; j_call: TRBJ2-7; d_call: NA; cdr3_nt: TGTGCCAGCAGTGAAGCTACAGGGCTTAGGAGCTACGAGCAGTACTTC; cdr3_aa: CASSEATGLRSYEQYF
v_call: TRBV27; clone_size: many; j_call: TRBJ2-3; d_call: NA; cdr3_nt: TGTGCCAGCAGTTTATTGGGGGTCGTAGCGGTCGATACGCAGTATTTT; cdr3_aa: CASSLLGVVAVDTQYF
v_call: TRBV5-6; clone_size: few; j_call: TRBJ2-1; d_call: NA; cdr3_nt: TGTGCCAGCAGCTTGGTTCCTTGGGAGCAGTTCTTC; cdr3_aa: CASSLVPWEQFF
v_call: TRBV6-5; clone_size: NA; j_call: TRBJ1-5; d_call: TRBD1; cdr3_nt: TGTGCCAGCAGTTATTCAGGGGGAGGTCAGCCCCAGCATTTT; cdr3_aa: CASSYSGGGQPQHF
v_call: TRBV27; clone_size: few; j_call: TRBJ1-2; d_call: NA; cdr3_nt: TGTGCCAGCAGTCTAGCTCCGACAGGTCTAAATGGCTACACCTTC; cdr3_aa: CASSLAPTGLNGYTF
v_call: TRBV6-1; clone_size: many; j_call: TRBJ1-5; d_call: TRBD1; cdr3_nt: TGTGCCAGCAGGGACAGGGTAGGCAATCAGCCCCAGCATTTT; cdr3_aa: CASRDRVGNQPQHF
v_call: TRBV13; clone_size: NA; j_call: TRBJ2-7; d_call: NA; cdr3_nt: TGTGCCAGCAGCCAGCCTGCCCCTGGGGGGGGCCAGCAGTACTTC; cdr3_aa: CASSQPAPGGGQQYF
v_call: TRBV4-2; clone_size: NA; j_call: TRBJ2-1; d_call: TRBD2; cdr3_nt: TGTGCCAGCAGCCAAGTAGCGGGAGGGCCTGAAGAGCAGTTCTTC; cdr3_aa: CASSQVAGGPEEQFF
v_call: TRBV12-3/TRBV12-4; clone_size: NA; j_call: TRBJ2-7; d_call: NA; cdr3_nt: TGTGCCAGCAGTGGGCTGTTTGAAGACTACGAGCAGTACTTC; cdr3_aa: CASSGLFEDYEQYF
v_call: TRBV4-3; clone_size: many; j_call: TRBJ2-7; d_call: TRBD2; cdr3_nt: TGCGCCAGCAGCCAAGACGCGGCGGGAGCCTCGTACGAGCAGTACTTC; cdr3_aa: CASSQDAAGASYEQYF
v_call: TRBV20-1; clone_size: many; j_call: TRBJ2-7; d_call: NA; cdr3_nt: TGCAGTGCTGCGCCGACCTACGAGCAGTACTTC; cdr3_aa: CSAAPTYEQYF
v_call: TRBV5-6; clone_size: NA; j_call: TRBJ1-4; d_call: NA; cdr3_nt: TGTGCCAGCAGCGTCTCAACGACAGCAACTAATGAAAAACTGTTTTTT; cdr3_aa: CASSVSTTATNEKLFF
v_call: TRBV12-3/TRBV12-4; clone_size: few; j_call: TRBJ2-5; d_call: TRBD1; cdr3_nt: TGTGCCAGCAGTCCCAATCCCCGGGACAGGGGGAGAGAGACCCAGTACTTC; cdr3_aa: CASSPNPRDRGRETQYF
v_call: TRBV28; clone_size: few; j_call: TRBJ2-5; d_call: TRBD1; cdr3_nt: TGTGCCAGCAGTCTGGAGGAACAGGGGGCTGGGACCCAGTACTTC; cdr3_aa: CASSLEEQGAGTQYF
v_call: TRBV5-3; clone_size: NA; j_call: TRBJ1-1; d_call: NA; cdr3_nt: TGTGCCAGCAACTGGGAGGACACTGAAGCTTTCTTT; cdr3_aa: CASNWEDTEAFF
v_call: TRBV3-1; clone_size: few; j_call: TRBJ2-5; d_call: NA; cdr3_nt: TGTGCCAGCAGCCAAGATGATGGTCTCCAAGAGACCCAGTACTTC; cdr3_aa: CASSQDDGLQETQYF
v_call: TRBV18; clone_size: many; j_call: TRBJ1-2; d_call: NA; cdr3_nt: TGTGCCAGCTCACCAGAAATGTTTAACTATGGCTACACCTTC; cdr3_aa: CASSPEMFNYGYTF
v_call: TRBV11-2; clone_size: few; j_call: TRBJ2-7; d_call: NA; cdr3_nt: TGTGCCAGCAGCCCCGTGGGGGCCATGGACCCTTACGAGCAGTACTTC; cdr3_aa: CASSPVGAMDPYEQYF
v_call: TRBV2; clone_size: NA; j_call: TRBJ2-2; d_call: NA; cdr3_nt: TGTGCCAGCAGTGAAGCGGGCAGGGCGGGCACCGGGGAGCTGTTTTTT; cdr3_aa: CASSEAGRAGTGELFF
v_call: TRBV27; clone_size: many; j_call: TRBJ2-7; d_call: TRBD2; cdr3_nt: TGTGCCAGCAGTCCAAGACTAGCGGGGAGCTCCTACGAGCAGTACTTC; cdr3_aa: CASSPRLAGSSYEQYF
v_call: TRBV29-1; clone_size: many; j_call: TRBJ1-2; d_call: TRBD1; cdr3_nt: TGCAGCGTTGACAGTTGGACAGGGCCCTATGGCTACACCTTC; cdr3_aa: CSVDSWTGPYGYTF
v_call: TRBV15; clone_size: NA; j_call: TRBJ2-2; d_call: NA; cdr3_nt: TGTGCCACCGCCTTTCGGGGTCCGAGAACCGGGGAGCTGTTTTTT; cdr3_aa: CATAFRGPRTGELFF
v_call: TRBV4-3; clone_size: few; j_call: TRBJ2-1; d_call: TRBD2; cdr3_nt: TGCGCCAGCAGCCAAGAGGTAGCGGGAGGGAGCGATGAGCAGTTCTTC; cdr3_aa: CASSQEVAGGSDEQFF
v_call: TRBV6-1; clone_size: NA; j_call: TRBJ2-3; d_call: NA; cdr3_nt: TGTGCCAGCAGTCTCATAGGGGGGTCTAGCACAGATACGCAGTATTTT; cdr3_aa: CASSLIGGSSTDTQYF
v_call: TRBV28; clone_size: NA; j_call: TRBJ2-1; d_call: TRBD2; cdr3_nt: TGTGCCAGCAGTTTCCTAGGGACTAGCGTCTACAATGAGCAGTTCTTC; cdr3_aa: CASSFLGTSVYNEQFF
v_call: TRBV5-1; clone_size: many; j_call: TRBJ2-7; d_call: TRBD1; cdr3_nt: TGCGCCAGCAGCATGGGACAGGGGAACGAGCAGTACTTC; cdr3_aa: CASSMGQGNEQYF
v_call: TRBV14; clone_size: many; j_call: TRBJ1-2; d_call: NA; cdr3_nt: TGTGCCAGCAGCCAAACCACAGCTAACTATGGCTACACCTTC; cdr3_aa: CASSQTTANYGYTF
v_call: TRBV7-2; clone_size: NA; j_call: TRBJ2-3; d_call: TRBD1; cdr3_nt: TGTGCCAGCAGCTTAGTTGGGACAGGGGGTGATACGCAGTATTTT; cdr3_aa: CASSLVGTGGDTQYF
v_call: TRBV9; clone_size: NA; j_call: TRBJ2-2; d_call: NA; cdr3_nt: TGTGCCAGCAGCTCCTTACAGGGCGCGGGAGCCGGGGAGCTGTTTTTT; cdr3_aa: CASSSLQGAGAGELFF
v_call: TRBV12-3/TRBV12-4; clone_size: many; j_call: TRBJ2-3; d_call: NA; cdr3_nt: TGTGCCAGCAGTATTACTACAAATACGCAGTATTTT; cdr3_aa: CASSITTNTQYF